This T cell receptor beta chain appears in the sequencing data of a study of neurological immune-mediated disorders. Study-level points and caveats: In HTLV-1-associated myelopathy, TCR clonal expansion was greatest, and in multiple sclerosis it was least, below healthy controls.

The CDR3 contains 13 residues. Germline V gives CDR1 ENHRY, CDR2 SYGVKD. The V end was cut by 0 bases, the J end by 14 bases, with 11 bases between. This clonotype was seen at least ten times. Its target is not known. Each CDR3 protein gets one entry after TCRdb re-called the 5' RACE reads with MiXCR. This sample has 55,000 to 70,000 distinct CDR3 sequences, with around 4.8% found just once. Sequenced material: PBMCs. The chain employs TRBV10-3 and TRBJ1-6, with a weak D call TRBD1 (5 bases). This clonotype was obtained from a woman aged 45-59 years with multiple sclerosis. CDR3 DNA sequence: TGTGCCATCAGTGAGTCGGGAGGGGTCACCCTCCACTTT. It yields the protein CAISESGGVTLHF.